The rows below give T cell receptor beta chains drawn from one sample of a study of T cells in Graves' hyperthyroidism and ophthalmopathy. TCRdb redid the calling of the multiplex PCR reads with MiXCR, one entry per CDR3 protein. The sample holds around 440,000 distinct CDR3 sequences, around a sixth seen once. Material for sequencing was blood. The receptor set was obtained from a woman in her late teens or twenties with Graves' hyperthyroidism. CDR3s include the opening cysteine and the closing phenylalanine or tryptophan. D genes are given only for firm matches. Clone size, where shown, is once, few, many, or a class for clones that have expanded.

clone size	D gene	V gene	J gene	CDR3 DNA	CDR3 protein
many	TRBD1	TRBV10-3	TRBJ1-2	TGTGCCATCAGTCCTGGGATTCGACAGGGGGCTGGCTATGGCTACACCTTC	CAISPGIRQGAGYGYTF
many	TRBD2	TRBV12-3/TRBV12-4	TRBJ2-4	TGTGCCAGCAGTCGGACTAGCGGGAGGAGGTACATTCAGTACTTC	CASSRTSGRRYIQYF
many	NA	TRBV7-9	TRBJ2-1	TGTGCCAGCAGCTTAGTTAGGGCTTCGGAGCAGTTCTTC	CASSLVRASEQFF
many	NA	TRBV28	TRBJ1-5	TGTGCCAGCATTCCTATTGGTCAGGTCAATCAGCCCCAGCATTTT	CASIPIGQVNQPQHF
NA	NA	TRBV6-1	TRBJ2-3	TGTGCCAGCAGTGAACCAGGGAACCCTAGCACAGATACGCAGTATTTT	CASSEPGNPSTDTQYF
many	NA	TRBV3-1	TRBJ2-3	TGTGCCAGCAGCCACGGAACAGATACGCAGTATTTT	CASSHGTDTQYF
many	NA	TRBV6-1	TRBJ1-1	TGTGCCAGCAGCGAGGGGGGTTGGACTGAAGCTTTCTTT	CASSEGGWTEAFF
NA	TRBD1	TRBV9	TRBJ2-1	TGTGCCAGCAGCGTGGACGGGACAGGGATCAATGAGCAGTTCTTC	CASSVDGTGINEQFF
many	NA	TRBV20-1	TRBJ1-5	TGCAGTGCTAGAGATCGAAGACGAGTCAATCAGCCCCAGCATTTT	CSARDRRRVNQPQHF
NA	TRBD2	TRBV9	TRBJ2-3	TGTGCCAGCAGCGTAGAAGCTAGCGGGAGCCCCCGTGATACGCAGTATTTT	CASSVEASGSPRDTQYF
NA	NA	TRBV6-2/TRBV6-3	TRBJ2-3	TGTGCCAGCAGTTACGAGGGAGTGGTCACAGATACGCAGTATTTT	CASSYEGVVTDTQYF
many	NA	TRBV28	TRBJ1-5	TGTGCCAGCAGTTTACTCCTACTCATGAAGGGGGGCAATCAGCCCCAGCATTTT	CASSLLLLMKGGNQPQHF
NA	TRBD2	TRBV4-1	TRBJ2-1	TGCGCCAGCAGCCAAGATCCTAGCGGGAGCTCCTACAATGAGCAGTTCTTC	CASSQDPSGSSYNEQFF
many	NA	TRBV20-1	TRBJ2-3	TGCAGTGCTAGACCGGGACTGGCCACAGATACGCAGTATTTT	CSARPGLATDTQYF
NA	TRBD2	TRBV5-6	TRBJ2-1	TGTGCCAGCAGCTTGCTCCCTAGCGGGGACAATGAGCAGTTCTTC	CASSLLPSGDNEQFF
many	NA	TRBV11-2	TRBJ1-4	TGTGCCAGCAGCTTAGTCTATGGTACAGTACTAACTAATGAAAAACTGTTTTTT	CASSLVYGTVLTNEKLFF
NA	NA	TRBV12-3/TRBV12-4	TRBJ2-5	TGTGCCAGCAGTTTGGAGGGTCAGGGGGAGACCCAGTACTTC	CASSLEGQGETQYF
many	NA	TRBV18	TRBJ1-1	TGTGCCAGCTCACCACAAAAGGGCGGCACTGAAGCTTTCTTT	CASSPQKGGTEAFF
few	NA	TRBV29-1	TRBJ1-3	TGCAGCGTAGCCCAGACGGTCAGCTCTGGAAACACCATATATTTT	CSVAQTVSSGNTIYF
many	NA	TRBV6-1	TRBJ1-3	TGTGCCAGCAGTAGTGACCTCTCTGGAAACACCATATATTTT	CASSSDLSGNTIYF
NA	TRBD2	TRBV29-1	TRBJ2-2	TGCAGCGTTTCGGGACTAGCGGGAGTTACCGGGGAGCTGTTTTTT	CSVSGLAGVTGELFF
many	NA	TRBV20-1	TRBJ2-7	TGCAGTGCTAGAGGCATGAGCTCCTACGAGCAGTACTTC	CSARGMSSYEQYF
many	TRBD2	TRBV7-2	TRBJ2-5	TGTGCCAGCAGCCCAGAGGGGACTAGCGGGGGCCCACAAGAGACCCAGTACTTC	CASSPEGTSGGPQETQYF
NA	NA	TRBV6-5	TRBJ2-2	TGTGCCAGCAGTTACTCGCTCTCCCGAGTTGCCGGGGAGCTGTTTTTT	CASSYSLSRVAGELFF
few	NA	TRBV6-6	TRBJ1-5	TGTGCCAGCAGTTACTCCGGGAGAAGGATTCAGCCCCAGCATTTT	CASSYSGRRIQPQHF
many	NA	TRBV12-3/TRBV12-4	TRBJ2-2	TGTGCCAGCAGCCCCAGGAGATCAAACACCGGGGAGCTGTTTTTT	CASSPRRSNTGELFF
few	TRBD1	TRBV4-2	TRBJ1-5	TGTGCCAGCAGCCACCAGACAGGGGCGAGAGATCAGCCCCAGCATTTT	CASSHQTGARDQPQHF
few	TRBD1	TRBV15	TRBJ1-3	TGTGCCACCAGCAGAGCGACAGGGCGGTCTGGAAACACCATATATTTT	CATSRATGRSGNTIYF
many	TRBD1	TRBV6-2/TRBV6-3	TRBJ1-5	TGTGCCAGCAGTTACAGCTGGTTGAGGGGGCTCAATCAGCCCCAGCATTTT	CASSYSWLRGLNQPQHF
many	NA	TRBV27	TRBJ1-2	TGTGCCAGCAGTTTCCAGGGGATTGATGGCTACACCTTC	CASSFQGIDGYTF
few	TRBD1	TRBV28	TRBJ1-6	TGTGCCAGCAGTCCCGGGACAGTGACTTCACCCCTCCACTTT	CASSPGTVTSPLHF
NA	NA	TRBV7-2	TRBJ2-3	TGTGCCAGCAGTGTGGACAGCTCAGGCACAGATACGCAGTATTTT	CASSVDSSGTDTQYF
NA	NA	TRBV7-9	TRBJ2-7	TGTGCCAGCAGCCCCGGGGCCCCCTGGGAGCAGTACTTC	CASSPGAPWEQYF
many	NA	TRBV2	TRBJ2-7	TGTGCCAGCAGTGAGGGGGGCCCCAAGATCTACGAGCAGTACTTC	CASSEGGPKIYEQYF
NA	TRBD1	TRBV15	TRBJ1-5	TGTGCCACCAGCAGAGGAGGGACAGGGTTGAATCAGCCCCAGCATTTT	CATSRGGTGLNQPQHF
NA	NA	TRBV10-3	TRBJ1-1	TGTGCCATCAGTGCGTATGAGGGCACTGAAGCTTTCTTT	CAISAYEGTEAFF
many	TRBD2	TRBV28	TRBJ2-7	TGTGCCAGCAGTTTTCTTGGGGGGGTCAATTACGAGCAGTACTTC	CASSFLGGVNYEQYF
many	TRBD2	TRBV3-1	TRBJ2-1	TGTGCCAGCAGCCAGGGGACTAGCGGACTGTACAATGAGCAGTTCTTC	CASSQGTSGLYNEQFF
NA	TRBD1	TRBV7-6	TRBJ1-1	TGTGCCAGCAGCTCCTGGACAGGGGACACTGAAGCTTTCTTT	CASSSWTGDTEAFF
many	NA	TRBV18	TRBJ1-2	TGTGCCAGCTCACCCTCAGGGGATGGCTACACCTTC	CASSPSGDGYTF